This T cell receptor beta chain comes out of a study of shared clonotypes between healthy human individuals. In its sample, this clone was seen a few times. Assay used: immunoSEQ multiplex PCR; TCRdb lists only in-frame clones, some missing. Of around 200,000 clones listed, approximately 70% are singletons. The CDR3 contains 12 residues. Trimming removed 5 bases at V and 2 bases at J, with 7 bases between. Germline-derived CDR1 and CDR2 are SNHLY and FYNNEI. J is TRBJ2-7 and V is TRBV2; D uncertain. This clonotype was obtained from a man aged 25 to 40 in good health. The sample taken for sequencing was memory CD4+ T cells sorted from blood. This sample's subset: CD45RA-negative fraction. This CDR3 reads CASSIGAYEQYF. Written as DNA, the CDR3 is TGTGCCAGCAGTATAGGAGCCTACGAGCAGTACTTC.